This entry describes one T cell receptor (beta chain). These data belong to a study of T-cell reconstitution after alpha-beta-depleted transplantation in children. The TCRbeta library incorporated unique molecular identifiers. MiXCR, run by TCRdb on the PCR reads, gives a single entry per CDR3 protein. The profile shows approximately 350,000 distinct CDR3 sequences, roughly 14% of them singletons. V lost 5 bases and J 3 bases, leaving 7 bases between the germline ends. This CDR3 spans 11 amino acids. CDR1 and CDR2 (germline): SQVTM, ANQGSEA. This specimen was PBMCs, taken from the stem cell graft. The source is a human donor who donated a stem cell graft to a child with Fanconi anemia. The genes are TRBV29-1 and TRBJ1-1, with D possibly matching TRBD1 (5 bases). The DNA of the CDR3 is TGCAGCGTTCGGGGGGACACTGAAGCTTTCTTT. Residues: CSVRGDTEAFF.